This is a list of T cell receptor beta chains from one sample in a study of T cell responses to AZD1222 COVID-19 vaccine. Produced via immunoSEQ multiplex PCR; TCRdb's table is partial and in-frame only. This table holds about 120,000 clones, under 90% found once. The source was peripheral blood, collected on day 0 of AZD1222 vaccination. The source is an adult in good health. The CDR3 runs from the conserved cysteine through the conserved F or W. The order of the fields is CDR3 protein, CDR3 DNA, clone size, V gene, D gene, J gene. D genes are given only for firm matches. Clone size appears in some rows only: once, few, many, or a class for an expanded clone.

CDR3aa: CASSPRDSAYYEQYF
CDR3nt: TGTGCCAGCAGCCCCCGGGACAGCGCATACTACGAGCAGTACTTC
abundance: once
v_gene: TRBV5-6
d_gene: TRBD1
j_gene: TRBJ2-7

CDR3aa: CASSFGYNQPQHF
CDR3nt: TGTGCCAGCAGCTTCGGATACAATCAGCCCCAGCATTTT
abundance: .
v_gene: TRBV7-2
d_gene: .
j_gene: TRBJ1-5

CDR3aa: CASSPGKETQYF
CDR3nt: TGTGCCAGCTCACCAGGGAAGGAGACCCAGTACTTC
abundance: .
v_gene: TRBV18
d_gene: .
j_gene: TRBJ2-5

CDR3aa: CAISVRGQGAGEQYF
CDR3nt: TGTGCCATCAGTGTTAGGGGACAGGGGGCTGGCGAGCAGTACTTC
abundance: .
v_gene: TRBV10-3
d_gene: TRBD1
j_gene: TRBJ2-7

CDR3aa: CASSIRQASSYEQYF
CDR3nt: TGTGCCAGTAGTATCCGACAGGCGAGCTCCTACGAGCAGTACTTC
abundance: .
v_gene: TRBV19
d_gene: .
j_gene: TRBJ2-7

CDR3aa: CASSYLDGYTF
CDR3nt: TGTGCCAGCAGTTACCTGGATGGCTACACCTTC
abundance: .
v_gene: TRBV6-2/TRBV6-3
d_gene: .
j_gene: TRBJ1-2

CDR3aa: CASSSTGTGEQYF
CDR3nt: TGTGCCAGCAGCTCTACAGGGACGGGAGAGCAGTACTTC
abundance: once
v_gene: TRBV11-2
d_gene: .
j_gene: TRBJ2-7

CDR3aa: CASGYGASSGNTIYF
CDR3nt: TGTGCTAGTGGCTACGGGGCAAGCTCTGGAAACACCATATATTTT
abundance: .
v_gene: TRBV12-5
d_gene: .
j_gene: TRBJ1-3

CDR3aa: CASSQDLGSEQYF
CDR3nt: TGCGCCAGCAGCCAAGATCTGGGGTCCGAGCAGTACTTC
abundance: once
v_gene: TRBV4-3
d_gene: .
j_gene: TRBJ2-7

CDR3aa: CASNEGISNQPQHF
CDR3nt: TGTGCCAGCAACGAGGGGATTAGCAATCAGCCCCAGCATTTT
abundance: .
v_gene: TRBV7-2
d_gene: .
j_gene: TRBJ1-5

CDR3aa: CAISRQVSNQPQHF
CDR3nt: TGTGCCATCAGTCGACAGGTTAGCAATCAGCCCCAGCATTTT
abundance: .
v_gene: TRBV10-3
d_gene: .
j_gene: TRBJ1-5

CDR3aa: CATSREIGLFGGYTF
CDR3nt: TGTGCCACCAGCAGAGAAATCGGCCTGTTTGGTGGCTACACCTTC
abundance: .
v_gene: TRBV15
d_gene: .
j_gene: TRBJ1-2

CDR3aa: CAISETGDYGYTF
CDR3nt: TGTGCCATCAGCGAGACAGGGGACTATGGCTACACCTTC
abundance: .
v_gene: TRBV10-3
d_gene: TRBD1
j_gene: TRBJ1-2

CDR3aa: CATSRGAHRANYGYTF
CDR3nt: TGTGCCACCAGCAGAGGGGCCCACAGAGCTAACTATGGCTACACCTTC
abundance: .
v_gene: TRBV15
d_gene: .
j_gene: TRBJ1-2

CDR3aa: CASSNPGRANYGYTF
CDR3nt: TGTGCCAGCAGCAACCCAGGGAGAGCTAACTATGGCTACACCTTC
abundance: .
v_gene: TRBV3-1/TRBV3-2
d_gene: .
j_gene: TRBJ1-2

CDR3aa: CASSPRGPDRIHGYTF
CDR3nt: TGCGCCAGCAGCCCCCGTGGGCCTGACAGGATCCATGGCTACACCTTC
abundance: .
v_gene: TRBV5-1
d_gene: .
j_gene: TRBJ1-2

CDR3aa: CSASQGSSYNSPLHF
CDR3nt: TGCAGTGCTAGTCAGGGCAGCTCCTATAATTCACCCCTCCACTTT
abundance: .
v_gene: TRBV20-1
d_gene: .
j_gene: TRBJ1-6

CDR3aa: CASSWSGTGGLSGANVLTF
CDR3nt: TGCGCCAGCAGCTGGTCCGGGACAGGGGGCCTTTCTGGGGCCAACGTCCTGACTTTC
abundance: .
v_gene: TRBV10-2
d_gene: TRBD1
j_gene: TRBJ2-6

CDR3aa: CASSYDRGVIGETQYF
CDR3nt: TGTGCCAGCAGTTACGACAGGGGAGTAATAGGAGAGACCCAGTACTTC
abundance: .
v_gene: TRBV6-5
d_gene: TRBD1
j_gene: TRBJ2-5

CDR3aa: CASSLLLDGTGELFF
CDR3nt: TGTGCCAGCAGCTTGTTACTAGATGGGACCGGGGAGCTGTTTTTT
abundance: .
v_gene: TRBV5-5
d_gene: .
j_gene: TRBJ2-2

CDR3aa: CASSVPGTGNSPLHF
CDR3nt: TGTGCCAGCAGCGTGCCCGGGACAGGAAATTCACCCCTCCACTTT
abundance: .
v_gene: TRBV5-6
d_gene: TRBD1
j_gene: TRBJ1-6

CDR3aa: CASSPPGSQSYGYTF
CDR3nt: TGTGCCAGCTCACCACCCGGGAGTCAGTCGTATGGCTACACCTTC
abundance: .
v_gene: TRBV18
d_gene: .
j_gene: TRBJ1-2

CDR3aa: CASSLGGGAVNWYF
CDR3nt: TGTGCCAGCAGTTTGGGCGGGGGGGCCGTGAATTGGTATTTT
abundance: .
v_gene: TRBV28
d_gene: TRBD2
j_gene: TRBJ2-3

CDR3aa: CARVGGRYTF
CDR3nt: TGCGCCAGGGTGGGAGGTCGCTACACCTTC
abundance: .
v_gene: TRBV10-1
d_gene: .
j_gene: TRBJ1-2

CDR3aa: CASSQQTGPYEQYF
CDR3nt: TGTGCCAGCAGCCAACAGACAGGCCCCTACGAGCAGTACTTC
abundance: .
v_gene: TRBV3-1/TRBV3-2
d_gene: .
j_gene: TRBJ2-7

CDR3aa: CASSLPGGDSYEQYF
CDR3nt: TGTGCCAGCAGCCTCCCAGGGGGCGACTCCTACGAGCAGTACTTC
abundance: .
v_gene: TRBV28
d_gene: TRBD1
j_gene: TRBJ2-7